The present entry profiles one T cell receptor (beta chain) with its context. Here immunoSEQ multiplex PCR was the method, and the copy in TCRdb shows in-frame clones only, minus some. The sample gives 95,000 to 150,000 clones, approximately 89% of which show up once; 6.5% to 9% is in the top ten. This sample was taken from a study of control samples from healthy donors and cancer patients. The V gene's germline CDR1 is GTSNPN and CDR2 SVGIG (reference sequence). This CDR3 comprises 15 residues. V shed 4 bases, J shed 2 bases, and the junction held 5 bases outside the gene matches. The clonotype originates from a young woman in good health. Material for sequencing was blood. The chain combines TRBV30 with TRBJ2-1, with 10 bases fitting TRBD2. The CDR3 region is CAWTQGTSAYNEQFF. CDR3 DNA: TGTGCCTGGACCCAAGGGACTAGCGCCTACAATGAGCAGTTCTTC.